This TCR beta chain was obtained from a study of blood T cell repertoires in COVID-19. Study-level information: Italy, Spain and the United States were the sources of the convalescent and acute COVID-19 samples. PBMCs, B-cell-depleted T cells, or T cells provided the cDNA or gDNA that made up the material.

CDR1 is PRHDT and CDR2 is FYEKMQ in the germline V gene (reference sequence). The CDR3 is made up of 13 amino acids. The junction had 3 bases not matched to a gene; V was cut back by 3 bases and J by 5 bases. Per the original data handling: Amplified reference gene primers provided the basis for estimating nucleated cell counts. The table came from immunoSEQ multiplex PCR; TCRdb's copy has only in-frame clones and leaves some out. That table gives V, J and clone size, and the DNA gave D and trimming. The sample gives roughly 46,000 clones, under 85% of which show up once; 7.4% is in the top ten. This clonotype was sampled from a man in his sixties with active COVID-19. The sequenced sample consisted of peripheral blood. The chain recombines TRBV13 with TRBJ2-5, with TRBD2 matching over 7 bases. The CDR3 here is CASSLGGVETQYF. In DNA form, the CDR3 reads TGTGCCAGCAGCTTGGGAGGGGTGGAGACCCAGTACTTC. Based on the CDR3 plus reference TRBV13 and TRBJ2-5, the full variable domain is AAGVIQSPRHLIKEKRETATLKCYPIPRHDTVYWYQQGPGQDPQFLISFYEKMQSDKGSIPDRFSAQQFSDYHSELNMSSLELGDSALYFCASSLGGVETQYFGPGTRLLVL.